Below are 2 T cell receptor beta chains sequenced from a single sample in a study of response to subunit inactivated influenza vaccine. TCRdb analysed the RT-PCR reads with MiXCR anew, one entry per CDR3 protein. The data hold a few hundred thousand distinct CDR3 sequences, with approximately 23% observed a single time. The sample was PBMCs from blood, taken approximately 22 months after vaccination. Receptors were obtained from a man aged 45-69 years who received an inactivated influenza vaccine.

The chain uses TRBV10-3 and TRBJ2-7, with 8 bases lining up with TRBD1. Germline CDR1 and CDR2: ENHRY and SYGVKD. The ends lost 2 bases at V and 5 bases at J; junction bases unmatched: 11. The CDR3 is 16 amino acids. The CDR3 reads CAISEARTGRKNEQYF. In DNA form, the CDR3 reads TGTGCCATCAGTGAGGCTAGGACAGGGAGGAAAAACGAGCAGTACTTC.

Of note for this clonotype: A much larger clone sits a single nucleotide away, making a read error possible. The chain recombines TRBV7-9 with TRBJ1-5; D unresolved. The CDR3 runs to 12 residues. Per germline, CDR1 SEHNR and CDR2 FQNEAQ (reference sequence). DNA for the CDR3: TGTGCCAGCAGCTCAAATACTCAGGCCCAGCATTTT. The encoded protein is CASSSNTQAQHF.